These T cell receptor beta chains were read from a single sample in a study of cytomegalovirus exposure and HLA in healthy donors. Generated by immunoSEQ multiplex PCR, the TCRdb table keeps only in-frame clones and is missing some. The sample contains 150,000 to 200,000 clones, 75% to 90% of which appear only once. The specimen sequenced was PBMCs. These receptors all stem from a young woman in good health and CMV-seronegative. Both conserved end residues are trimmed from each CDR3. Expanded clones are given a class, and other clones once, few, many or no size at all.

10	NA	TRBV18	ASWSGSNEQY
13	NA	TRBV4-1	ASSPGLAAKNIQY
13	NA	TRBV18	ASSPPEQGAYEQY
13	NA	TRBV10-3	AIRASGTATYEQY
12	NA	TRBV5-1	ASSWTSGSYEQY
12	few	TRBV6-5	ASSYSRDRGSWF
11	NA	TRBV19	ASSWTSTGELF
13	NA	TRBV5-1	ASSFDAGDTYEQY
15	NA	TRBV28	ASSLVAGGMSYNEQF
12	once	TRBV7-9	ASSFNTGPYGYT
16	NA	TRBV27	ASSYLDSDRGPGTEAF
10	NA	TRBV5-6	ASSPGSNEQY
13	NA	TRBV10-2	ASSEGPGIGNIQY
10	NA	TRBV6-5	ASSVSVQPQH
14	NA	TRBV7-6	ASSSLIQVPGNTIY
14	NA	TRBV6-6	ASSWTSGIRHNEQF
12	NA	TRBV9	ASTNSVGGSRLF
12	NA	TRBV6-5	ASTNSGGSQPQH
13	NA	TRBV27	ASSLLPGQGDEQF
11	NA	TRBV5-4	ASSLSSAYEQY
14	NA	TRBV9	ASSVASGGGGEKLF
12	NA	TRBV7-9	ATLGQGVAYGYT
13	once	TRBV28	ASTPSLGVGSPLH
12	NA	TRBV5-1	ASSRAGGEETQY
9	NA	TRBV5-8	ASSWDRGHT
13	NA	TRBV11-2	ASSLPGSMNTEAF
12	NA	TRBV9	ASSVGSRDQPQH
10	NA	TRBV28	ASSQSNSPLH